The 17 T cell receptor beta chains in this list originate from one sample, sequenced in a study of Graves' ophthalmopathy and Graves' hyperthyroidism (dated by TCRdb to between 2017 and 2018). Data came from an Illumina HiSeq 2000. For repertoire sequencing, the TCR beta CDR3 regions were amplified from RNA transcripts. The first round of RT-PCR was done with HTBI primers and the Qiagen OneStep RT-PCR kit, and was followed by a second round of multiplex PCR, then size selection and purification. Using fastp trimming at Q25 and MiXCR clonotype assembly, TCRdb reanalyzed the public sequencing data and kept in-frame beta chains. All rows with the same CDR3 protein become a single entry with the most common DNA and genes. The sample data list about 160,000 distinct CDR3 sequences, and about 40% of these were observed just once. The ten largest account for roughly 5.2% of the sample. Specimen: peripheral blood. These receptors all come from a woman aged 40 to 50 with Graves' ophthalmopathy. Donor details come from another sample of the same person, matched by shared clones.

This clonotype was observed many times. The chain joins TRBV15 to TRBJ2-4; TRBD2 might be the D (6 bases). Trimming left V 3 bases short and J 2 bases short, with 8 bases between. Germline CDR1 reads LNHNV; CDR2 reads YYDKDF (reference sequence). CDR3 length: 14 residues. The CDR3 DNA reads TGTGCCACCAGCAGGGGAGGAACCAAAAACATTCAGTACTTC. This codes for CATSRGGTKNIQYF.

This clonotype was observed many times. This sequence joins TRBV11-2 and TRBJ1-2; D call uncertain. Germline CDR1 reads SGHAT; CDR2 reads FQNNGV. CDR3 length: 15 residues. Trimming removed 3 bases at V and 0 bases at J, with 11 bases between. The CDR3 region is CASSFGGISNYGYTF. The CDR3 DNA sequence: TGTGCCAGCAGCTTTGGAGGGATTTCTAACTATGGCTACACCTTC.

This clonotype was observed many times. The rearrangement joins TRBV10-3 to TRBJ2-7, with a tentative D call TRBD1 (6 bases). The CDR3 runs 15 residues. The germline V gene has CDR1 ENHRY and CDR2 SYGVKD. The V gene lost 0 bases and the J gene lost 6 bases, with 15 bases spanning the gap. CDR3 coding DNA: TGTGCCATCAGTGAGTCGGGACAAAAACAGGGCGAGCAGTACTTC. Amino acids: CAISESGQKQGEQYF.

This clonotype showed up many times. The chain joins TRBV28 to TRBJ1-4, with D uncertain. The germline V gene encodes CDR1 MDHEN and CDR2 SYDVKM. The length of the CDR3 is 14 residues. Trimming pared 4 bases from V and 7 bases from J, leaving 13 bases between. The DNA of the CDR3 is TGTGCCAGCAGTTGGAACAGCCGGCCTGAAAAACTGTTTTTT. Amino acid sequence: CASSWNSRPEKLFF.

This clonotype has just a few counts. This chain links TRBV6-1 with TRBJ2-7; TRBD2 is a possible D gene (6 bases). This CDR3 is built from 14 residues. The germline CDR1 and CDR2 sequences are MNHNS and SASEGT. The V end lost 5 bases, the J end lost 5 bases, and 16 bases lay between the germline ends. In DNA, the CDR3 is TGTGCCAGCAGTCCGGCACCTAGCGACCACGAGCAGTACTTC. This gives the protein CASSPAPSDHEQYF.

This clonotype was seen a single time. The J gene is TRBJ1-1, the V gene TRBV28, with a tentative D call TRBD1 (5 bases). V was shortened by 7 bases and J by 4 bases, with 13 bases between the two germline ends. The CDR3 contains 13 residues. Looked up from germline, CDR1 is MDHEN and CDR2 is SYDVKM. The CDR3 region has the DNA TGTGCCAGCATCTGGGGGAGAACCACTGAAGCTTTCTTT. It encodes CASIWGRTTEAFF.

For this clonotype: At one end the junction does not follow the germline gene, possibly because of a read error. The gene calls are TRBV10-3 and TRBJ1-1; unclear D gene. The CDR3 contains 13 residues. Germline-derived CDR1 and CDR2 are ENHRY and SYGVKD. The CDR3 sequence is CATSDDRCTEAFF. DNA of the CDR3: TGTGCCACCAGTGACGATCGGTGCACTGAAGCTTTCTTT.

This clonotype was recorded many times. The rearrangement uses TRBV6-1 and TRBJ1-1; D not certain. The CDR3 runs to 15 residues. The V end was cut by 3 bases, the J end by 0 bases, with 11 bases between. The germline gives CDR1 MNHNS, CDR2 SASEGT. CDR3 DNA: TGTGCCAGCAGTGACCAACAGCTCATGAACACTGAAGCTTTCTTT. Encoded protein: CASSDQQLMNTEAFF.

Many counts were recorded for this clonotype. The J gene is TRBJ1-2, the V gene TRBV2, with a weak D call TRBD1 (5 bases). The CDR3 is 13 amino acids. Trimming took 9 bases from V and 2 from J, leaving 13 bases between them. In germline, CDR1 is SNHLY, CDR2 FYNNEI. The CDR3 loop is CARGSTANYGYTF. CDR3 nucleotides: TGTGCCAGAGGTTCGACAGCCAACTATGGCTACACCTTC.

The count of this clonotype is one. The chain has TRBV6-5 and TRBJ1-5; a weak D match, TRBD1 (5 bases). Trimming cost V 2 bases and J 4 bases, with 18 bases left between them. The length of the CDR3 is 17 residues. CDR1 is MNHEY, CDR2 SVGAGI, per germline. The CDR3 reads CASSYPRYDRQNQPQHF. The DNA of the CDR3 is TGTGCCAGCAGTTACCCCCGGTACGACAGACAGAATCAGCCCCAGCATTTT.

This clonotype was recorded at least ten times. The chain combines TRBV30 with TRBJ2-7, with D maybe TRBD1 (6 bases). The ends were cut back, 3 bases at V and 5 bases at J, with 11 bases in the middle. Germline CDR1 reads GTSNPN; CDR2 reads SVGIG (reference sequence). This CDR3 is 12 amino acids long. The chain's CDR3 is CAWRIRGHEQYF. The CDR3 coding sequence is TGTGCCTGGAGAATCAGGGGCCACGAGCAGTACTTC.

This clonotype was observed many times. The chain's CDR3 is CAKRPGGSYEQYF. The DNA for the CDR3 is TGTGCCAAACGACCGGGGGGATCCTACGAGCAGTACTTC. This sequence joins TRBV19 and TRBJ2-7; 7 bases fit TRBD2. The CDR3 has 13 residues. V dropped 10 bases and J dropped 1; count of bases not matched to a gene: 7. Germline assignment: CDR1 LNHDA and CDR2 SQIVND (reference sequence). Full variable domain (remainder filled in from reference TRBV19 and TRBJ2-7): DGGITQSPKYLFRKEGQNVTLSCEQNLNHDAMYWYRQDPGQGLRLIYYSQIVNDFQKGDIAEGYSVSREKKESFPLTVTSAQKNPTAFYLCAKRPGGSYEQYFGPGTRLTVT.

This clonotype was counted at least ten times. The genes are TRBV6-2 or TRBV6-3 and TRBJ2-2; tentatively, D is TRBD1 or TRBD2 (6 bases each). The CDR3 spans 19 residues. Trimming removed 0 bases at V and 6 bases at J, with 23 bases between. Germline-derived CDR1 and CDR2 are MNHEY and SVGEGT. CDR3 residues: CASSYSDFWIGGLAGELFF. The CDR3 DNA follows: TGTGCCAGCAGTTACTCGGACTTTTGGATAGGGGGGCTCGCCGGGGAGCTGTTTTTT.

The genes are TRBV6-1 and TRBJ2-2, with D unclear. This CDR3 is built from 14 residues. CDR1 and CDR2 (germline): MNHNS, SASEGT. The ends were cut back, 2 bases at V and 5 bases at J, with 9 bases in the middle. CDR3 coding DNA: TGTGCCAGCAGTGAACCAGTCATTACCGGGGAGCTGTTTTTT. Amino acids: CASSEPVITGELFF.

This clonotype was counted many times. The V call is TRBV30, the J call TRBJ2-7; no reliable D call. This CDR3 spans 11 amino acids. V gave up 0 bases and J gave up 5 bases, with 5 bases separating them. The V gene's germline CDR1 is GTSNPN and CDR2 SVGIG (reference sequence). CDR3 protein: CAWSVGNEQYF. The CDR3 coding sequence is TGTGCCTGGAGTGTAGGGAACGAGCAGTACTTC.

This CDR3 reads CASSPFRTGYGYTF. The CDR3 DNA reads as TGTGCCAGCAGCCCCTTCCGGACAGGCTACGGCTACACCTTC. The rearrangement joins TRBV12-3 or TRBV12-4 to TRBJ1-2; 7 bases align to TRBD1. Unmatched junction bases numbered 12, after V lost 6 bases and J lost 8 bases. The CDR3 length is 14 residues.

The V and J genes are TRBV12-3 or TRBV12-4 and TRBJ2-5, with TRBD1 identical over 7 bases. Trimming cost V 6 bases and J 4 bases; bases outside gene matches: 14. The CDR3 has 16 residues. CDR3 protein: CASSPADRVGGETQYF. CDR3 nucleotide sequence: TGTGCCAGCAGCCCTGCCGACAGGGTCGGTGGAGAGACCCAGTACTTC.